This T cell receptor beta chain appears in the sequencing data of a study of blood T cell repertoires in COVID-19 (dated by TCRdb to about 2020). In the study overall: The collaborator samples originated in the United States, Italy and Spain and spanned the acute and convalescent phases of COVID-19. The prospective study material was composed of cDNA or gDNA derived from T cells, B-cell-depleted T cells, or PBMCs. The dataset comprised deeply sampled blood TCRbeta repertoires from subjects exposed to, actively infected with, or recovered from COVID-19. The repertoires were released in a freely available public database intended as a resource for research on the immune response to SARS-CoV-2. Samples came from the ongoing ImmuneRACE study (first 160 participants) plus 1,254 subjects from 6 global collaborators. Sample metadata almost always included a de-identified subject ID, COVID-19 status, age in years and sex. Where available, HLA class I and class II types were obtained from metadata supplied by the sample provider rather than from assay-based typing.

What the study reported, not specific to this receptor: The quantity of clinical and demographic metadata differed by source and by participant and was supplied without curation.

Remarks on this clone: No antigen is known for it. No per-base quality is available; no much larger clone lies one base away.

The collaborating institutions used their own protocols to collect whole blood in K2EDTA tubes. Collaborator samples were shipped for TCRbeta analysis as frozen whole blood, isolated PBMCs, or DNA extracted from either sample type. V is pared back by 1 base and J by 5 bases, with 14 bases lying between the germline termini. The cysteine opens and the phenylalanine closes a CDR3 of 14 amino acids. Only the CDR3 region is kept as DNA, spanning 42 bases read in frame from base 1. In the germline V gene (reference sequence), CDR1 corresponds to GTSNPN and CDR2 to SVGIG. TCRbeta CDR3 regions were amplified from genomic DNA using the immunoSEQ Assay, a bias-controlled multiplex PCR. The paper's processing steps were these. Within the assay, amplification of reference gene primers was used to estimate how many nucleated cells each sample contained. To quantify the absolute abundance of each unique TCRbeta CDR3 rearrangement, sequence reads were collapsed and filtered. For each sample, productive Simpson clonality was calculated as the square root of Simpson's diversity index across productive rearrangements. TCRdb obtained this table from immuneACCESS and retained in-frame rearrangements with V and J assigned. These tables miss some clones; where compared with another copy, unresolved V genes account for less than half of the shortfall, and the remainder is unexplained. That table supplies the V and J calls and clone size; D and trimming were determined from the DNA. This sample is represented by over 120,000 clones; 70% to 85% of them were singletons. Approximately 10% of the sample is held by the ten biggest clonotypes.

The receptor was derived from a man aged 60-69 years with active or convalescent COVID-19. The rearrangement joined TRBV30 to TRBJ1-1; the D gene is perhaps TRBD1, on 6 matching bases. Sequencing input: peripheral blood. The base sequence is TGTGCCTGGAGTGCGACGACAGGTGGAACTGAAGCTTTCTTT. This yields the protein CAWSATTGGTEAFF. Supplemented by the reference TRBV30 and TRBJ1-1 proteins around the CDR3, the complete variable domain is SQTIHQWPATLVQPVGSPLSLECTVEGTSNPNLYWYRQAAGRGLQLLFYSVGIGQISSEVPQNLSASRPQDRQFILSSKKLLLSDSGFYLCAWSATTGGTEAFFGQGTRLTVV.